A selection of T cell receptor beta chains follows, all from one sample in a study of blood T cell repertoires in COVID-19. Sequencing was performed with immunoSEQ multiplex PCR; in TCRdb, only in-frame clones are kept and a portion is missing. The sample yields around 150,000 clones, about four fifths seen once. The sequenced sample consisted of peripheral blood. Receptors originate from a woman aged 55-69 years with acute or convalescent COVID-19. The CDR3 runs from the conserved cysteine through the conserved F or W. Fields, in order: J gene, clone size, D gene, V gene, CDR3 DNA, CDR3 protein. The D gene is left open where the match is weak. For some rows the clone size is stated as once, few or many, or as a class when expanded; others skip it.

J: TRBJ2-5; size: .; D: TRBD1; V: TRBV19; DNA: TGTGCCAGTAGTATAGTAGGGGGCGAAGAGACCCAGTACTTC; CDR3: CASSIVGGEETQYF
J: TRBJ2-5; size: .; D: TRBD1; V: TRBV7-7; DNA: TGTGCCAGCTCCGGGACAGGGGGACGGGAGACCCAGTACTTC; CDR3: CASSGTGGRETQYF
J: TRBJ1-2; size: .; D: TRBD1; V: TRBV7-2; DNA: TGTGCCAGCAGCTTAGTGGGACAGGGATATGGCTACACCTTC; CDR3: CASSLVGQGYGYTF
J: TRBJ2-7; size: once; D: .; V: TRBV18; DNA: TGTGCCAGCTCACCACCGGCGGGGGCTCGCTACGAGCAGTACTTC; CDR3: CASSPPAGARYEQYF
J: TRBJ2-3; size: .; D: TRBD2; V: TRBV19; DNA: TGTGCCAGTAGTGTGGGACTAGGACCCACAGATACGCAGTATTTT; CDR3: CASSVGLGPTDTQYF
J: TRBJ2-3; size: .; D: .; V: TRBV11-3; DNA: TGTGCCAGCAGCTTAGGCGGTTCGGGGACAGATACGCAGTATTTT; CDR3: CASSLGGSGTDTQYF
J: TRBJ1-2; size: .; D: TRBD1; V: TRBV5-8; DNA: TGTGCCAGCAGCCCGACAGGGTGGGACTATGGCTACACCTTC; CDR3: CASSPTGWDYGYTF
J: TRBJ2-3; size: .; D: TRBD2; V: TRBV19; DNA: TGTGCCAGTAGCCAGATGCCGGGACTAGCGGGAGGGCCTGTAAGAAGGGCGCAGTATTTT; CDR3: CASSQMPGLAGGPVRRAQYF
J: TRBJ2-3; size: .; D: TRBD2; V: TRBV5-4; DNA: TGTGCCAGCAGCTTGGCCCCTGGACTAGCTAGCACAGATACGCAGTATTTT; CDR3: CASSLAPGLASTDTQYF
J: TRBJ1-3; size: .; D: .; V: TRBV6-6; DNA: TGTGCCAGCAGTCCACTGGGAGCCTTACGGGAAAGCTCTGGAAACACCATATATTTT; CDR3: CASSPLGALRESSGNTIYF
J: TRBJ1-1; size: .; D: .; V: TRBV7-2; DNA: TGTGCCAGCAGCTTAAATTTGCGGCTTGAAGCTTTCTTT; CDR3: CASSLNLRLEAFF
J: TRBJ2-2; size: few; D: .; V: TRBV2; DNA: TGTGCCACCTCGGGACCGGAGGGGCAGCTGTTTTTT; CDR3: CATSGPEGQLFF
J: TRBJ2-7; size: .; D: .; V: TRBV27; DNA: TGTGCCAGCAGTCCACCGCGGAGTCCCTACGAGCAGTACTTC; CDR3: CASSPPRSPYEQYF
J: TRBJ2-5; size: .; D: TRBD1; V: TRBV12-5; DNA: TGTGCTAGTGGCCCGGGACAGCCTCAAGAGACCCAGTACTTC; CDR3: CASGPGQPQETQYF
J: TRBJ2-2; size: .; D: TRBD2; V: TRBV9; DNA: TGTGCCAGCAGCGCGACTAGCGCCTTCACCGGGGAGCTGTTTTTT; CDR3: CASSATSAFTGELFF
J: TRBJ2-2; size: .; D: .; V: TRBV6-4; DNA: TGTGCCAGCTCCCGTAGCGGATCGAACACCGGGGAGCTGTTTTTT; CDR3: CASSRSGSNTGELFF
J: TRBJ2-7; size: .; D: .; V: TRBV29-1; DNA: TGCAGCGCCCGAATACAGGGTAGGCACGAGCAGTACTTC; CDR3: CSARIQGRHEQYF
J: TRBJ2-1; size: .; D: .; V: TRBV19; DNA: TGTGCCAGTAGTAAGCACCGAAACAATGAGCAGTTCTTC; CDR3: CASSKHRNNEQFF
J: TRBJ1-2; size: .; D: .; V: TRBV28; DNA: TGTGCCAGCAGTTCCTATTCCCCGTGGGCGGGGGGCTACACCTTC; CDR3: CASSSYSPWAGGYTF
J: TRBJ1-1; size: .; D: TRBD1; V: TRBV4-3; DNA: TGCGCCAGCAGCCCCGGGACAGGGGGCGGGTGGGGCACTGAAGCTTTCTTT; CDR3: CASSPGTGGGWGTEAFF
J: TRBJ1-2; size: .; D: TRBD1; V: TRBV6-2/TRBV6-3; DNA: TGTGCCAGCAGTGACAGGGATGACTATGGCTACACCTTC; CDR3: CASSDRDDYGYTF
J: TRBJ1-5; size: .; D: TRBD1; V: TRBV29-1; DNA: TGCAGCCTTAGACAGGGGAGAAGCAATCAGCCCCAGCATTTT; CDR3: CSLRQGRSNQPQHF
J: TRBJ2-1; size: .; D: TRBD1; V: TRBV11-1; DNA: TGTGCCAGCAGCTTACCGGGACAGGGCTACAATGAGCAGTTCTTC; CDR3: CASSLPGQGYNEQFF
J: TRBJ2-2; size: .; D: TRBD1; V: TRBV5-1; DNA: TGCGCCAGCAGCGTCACAGGGGACACCGGGGAGCTGTTTTTT; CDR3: CASSVTGDTGELFF
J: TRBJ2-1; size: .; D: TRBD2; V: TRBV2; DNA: TGTGCCAGCAGTTGGACTAGCCTCTCCAGGCAGTTCTTC; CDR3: CASSWTSLSRQFF
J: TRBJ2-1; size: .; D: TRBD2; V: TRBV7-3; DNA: TGTGCCAGCAGACAAGAAGCGGGAGGGGGTAATGAGCAGTTCTTC; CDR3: CASRQEAGGGNEQFF
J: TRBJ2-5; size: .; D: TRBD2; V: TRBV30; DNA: TGTGCCTGCAACATGGGGGGGGAGACCCAGTACTTC; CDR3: CACNMGGETQYF
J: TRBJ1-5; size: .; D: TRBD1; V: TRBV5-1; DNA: TGCGCCAGCAGCCCGGAGGGACAGGGATACAATCAGCCCCAGCATTTT; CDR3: CASSPEGQGYNQPQHF
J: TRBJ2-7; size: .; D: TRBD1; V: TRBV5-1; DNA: TGCGCCAGCAGCAATGTCGGTCAGGGGGTGGACGAGCAGTACTTC; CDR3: CASSNVGQGVDEQYF
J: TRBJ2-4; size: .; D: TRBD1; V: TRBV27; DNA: TGTGCCACCAGGACAGGGGGCGCGGACATTCAGTACTTC; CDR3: CATRTGGADIQYF
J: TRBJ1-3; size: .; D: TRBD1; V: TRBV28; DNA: TGTGCCAGCAGTTTTGGGACAGGGACCTTCTCTGGAAACACCATATATTTT; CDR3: CASSFGTGTFSGNTIYF
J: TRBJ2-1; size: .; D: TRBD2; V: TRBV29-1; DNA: TGCAGCGTTGTGCTAGCGGGAGGCCTTCGCAATGAGCAGTTCTTC; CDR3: CSVVLAGGLRNEQFF
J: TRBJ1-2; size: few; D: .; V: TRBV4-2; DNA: TGTGCCAGCAGCGACCGAGGAGGGAGTAACTATGGCTACACCTTC; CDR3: CASSDRGGSNYGYTF
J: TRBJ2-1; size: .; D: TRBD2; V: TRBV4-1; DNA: TGCGCCAGCAGGCTCGGGACTAGCGGGATTTTTGAGCAGTTCTTC; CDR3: CASRLGTSGIFEQFF
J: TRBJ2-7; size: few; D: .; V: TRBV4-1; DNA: TGCGCCAGCAGCCAAGATAGGGGCTCCTACGAGCAGTACTTC; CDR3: CASSQDRGSYEQYF
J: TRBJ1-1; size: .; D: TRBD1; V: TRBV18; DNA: TGTGCCAGCTCACCGGGGACAGGGACGATGAACACTGAAGCTTTCTTT; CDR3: CASSPGTGTMNTEAFF
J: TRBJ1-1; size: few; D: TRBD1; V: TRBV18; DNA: TGTGCCAGCTCACCACACCCCGGGACAGTGAACACTGAAGCTTTCTTT; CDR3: CASSPHPGTVNTEAFF
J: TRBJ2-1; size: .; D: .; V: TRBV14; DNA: TGTGCCAGCAGCCTAGGGGCGGTGAAGGGGTACCCTACCGATGAGCAGTTCTTC; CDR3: CASSLGAVKGYPTDEQFF
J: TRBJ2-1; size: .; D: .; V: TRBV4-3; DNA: TGCGCCAGCAGCCAACGGATGGACCTAGCGTCGTTCGACAATGAGCAGTTCTTC; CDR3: CASSQRMDLASFDNEQFF
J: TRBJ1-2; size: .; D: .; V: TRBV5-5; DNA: TGTGCCAGCAGCTTGAGGTTTAGAGAGGGCTATGGCTACACCTTC; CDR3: CASSLRFREGYGYTF
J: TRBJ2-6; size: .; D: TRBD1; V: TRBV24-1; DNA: TGTGCCACCAGTGAGACAGGACAGGGGGACGTCCTGACTTTC; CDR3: CATSETGQGDVLTF
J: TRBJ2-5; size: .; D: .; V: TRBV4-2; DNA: TGTGCCAGCAGCCAAGACGGGAGCCAAGAGACCCAGTACTTC; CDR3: CASSQDGSQETQYF
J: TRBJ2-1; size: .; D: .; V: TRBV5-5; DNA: TGTGCCAGCAGATGGACAGCCTCGAGCTCCTACAATGAGCAGTTCTTC; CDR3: CASRWTASSSYNEQFF
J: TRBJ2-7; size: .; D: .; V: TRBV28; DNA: TGTGCCAGCAGTTACCCGGTCGAGGAGGGGTACGAGCAGTACTTC; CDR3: CASSYPVEEGYEQYF
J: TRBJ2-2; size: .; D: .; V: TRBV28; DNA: TGTGCCAGCAGTGGACTCCGGATGGGCGGGGAGCTGTTTTTT; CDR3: CASSGLRMGGELFF
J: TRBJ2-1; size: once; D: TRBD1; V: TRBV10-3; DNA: TGTGCCGCAAAAACCGGGACAGACTACAATGAGCAGTTCTTC; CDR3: CAAKTGTDYNEQFF
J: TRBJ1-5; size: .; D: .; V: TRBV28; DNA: TGTGCCAGCAGTTTTCCTTACACCAGAAATCAGCCCCAGCATTTT; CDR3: CASSFPYTRNQPQHF
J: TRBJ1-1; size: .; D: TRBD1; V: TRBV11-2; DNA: TGTGCCAGCAATCCCGAAGGGACAGCGAACACTGAAGCTTTCTTT; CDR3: CASNPEGTANTEAFF
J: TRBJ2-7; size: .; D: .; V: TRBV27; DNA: TGTGCCAGCAGTTTGAGGGAGGGGGGTTACGAGCAGTACTTC; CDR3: CASSLREGGYEQYF
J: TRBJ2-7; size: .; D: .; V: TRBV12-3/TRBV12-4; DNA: TGTGCCAGCAGAGAGCCGGGCTCCTACGAGCAGTACTTC; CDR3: CASREPGSYEQYF
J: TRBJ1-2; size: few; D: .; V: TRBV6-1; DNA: TGTGCCAGCAGTGAAATGGAGGGGCGGACGTCGGAGTACACCTTC; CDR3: CASSEMEGRTSEYTF
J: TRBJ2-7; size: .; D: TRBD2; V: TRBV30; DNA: TGTGCCTGGAGTGTACTGGGGGGGAACGAGCAGTACTTC; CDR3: CAWSVLGGNEQYF
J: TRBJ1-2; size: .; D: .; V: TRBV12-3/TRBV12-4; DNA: TGTGCCAGCAGCCAGACGGAGAACTATGGCTACACCTTC; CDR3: CASSQTENYGYTF
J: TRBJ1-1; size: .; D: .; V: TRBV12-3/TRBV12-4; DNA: TGTGCCAGCACCATGGGAAGGAGGGGTGAAGCTTTCTTT; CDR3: CASTMGRRGEAFF
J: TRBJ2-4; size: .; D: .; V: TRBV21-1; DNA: TGTGCCAGCAGCAAAGTCGGTATAGCCAAAAACATTCAGTACTTC; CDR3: CASSKVGIAKNIQYF
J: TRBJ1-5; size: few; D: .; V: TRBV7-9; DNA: TGTGCCAGCAGCTTAGTTGGAGAGAATCAGCCCCAGCATTTT; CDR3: CASSLVGENQPQHF
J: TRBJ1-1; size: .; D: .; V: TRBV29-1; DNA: TGCAGCGCTACGTCCGGGGGTTCGAACACTGAAGCTTTCTTT; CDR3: CSATSGGSNTEAFF